One and the same sample provided the 30 T cell receptor beta chains below, sequenced in a study of cytomegalovirus exposure and HLA in healthy donors. PCR employed 60 Vbeta and 13 Jbeta primers. The table came from immunoSEQ multiplex PCR; TCRdb's copy has only in-frame clones and leaves some out. The table has 90,000 to 150,000 clones, around 84% seen once. Sequenced material: PBMCs. These receptors were collected from a woman aged 25 to 45 in good health and CMV-seropositive.

The rearrangement uses TRBV29-1 and TRBJ2-7; D is undetermined. Germline V gene lookup returns CDR1 SQVTM and CDR2 ANQGSEA. Deletions cut 0 bases from V and 4 bases from J, with 7 bases between. The CDR3 runs to 12 residues. CDR3: CSVEDHRYEQYF. CDR3 nucleotide sequence: TGCAGCGTTGAAGATCATAGATACGAGCAGTACTTC.

The chain carries TRBV18 and TRBJ1-1; weak D call: TRBD1 (6 bases). Germline lookup yields CDR1 KGHSH and CDR2 LQKENI. The CDR3 is 15 amino acids. V lost 1 base and J lost 5, with 14 bases in between. The CDR3 sequence is CASSPRTARRTEAFF. The CDR3 DNA follows: TGTGCCAGCTCACCACGGACAGCCAGGAGGACTGAAGCTTTCTTT.

The gene calls are TRBV28 and TRBJ1-4, with 9 bases aligning to TRBD1. This CDR3 spans 15 amino acids. Per the germline V gene, CDR1 is MDHEN and CDR2 is SYDVKM. V shed 2 bases and J 8 bases; nucleotides not matched to a gene: 6. The CDR3 loop reads CASSLPTGGREKLFF. CDR3 in DNA: TGTGCCAGCAGTTTACCGACAGGGGGTAGAGAAAAACTGTTTTTT.

V gene TRBV7-6 combines with J gene TRBJ2-7; 9 positions match TRBD2. Germline V lookup: CDR1 SGHVS, CDR2 FNYEAQ. Trimming took 1 base from V and 7 from J; bases not matched to a gene: 8. CDR3 length equals 15 residues. The CDR3 DNA reads as TGTGCCAGCAGCTTAGGAGCTAGCGGGGCTCATGAGCAGTACTTC. Encoded protein: CASSLGASGAHEQYF.

Note on this clone: At one end the junction does not follow the germline gene, possibly because of a read error. The chain has TRBV6-5 and TRBJ2-1, with 10 positions matching TRBD2. The CDR3 covers 14 residues. Germline values: CDR1 MNHEY, CDR2 SVGAGI. Here the CDR3 reads CASRLLAGRNEQLF. The CDR3 DNA sequence: TGTGCCAGCAGACTACTAGCGGGGCGGAATGAGCAGCTCTTC.

The rearrangement joins TRBV19 to TRBJ2-3; unclear D gene. Looked up from germline, CDR1 is LNHDA and CDR2 is SQIVND (reference sequence). Between the trimmed V and J ends, which lost 4 bases and 2 bases, there was a span of 10 bases. The CDR3 extends over 14 amino acids. The CDR3 DNA sequence: TGTGCCAGTAGTAGCCCCAGCGACACAGATACGCAGTATTTT. It translates to CASSSPSDTDTQYF.

The J gene is TRBJ1-1, the V gene TRBV5-1; TRBD1 matches 7 bases. V trimming: 0 bases; J trimming: 4 bases; junction bases outside the gene matches: 6. Germline-derived CDR1 and CDR2 are SGHRS and YFSETQ. The CDR3 runs 15 residues. CDR3 sequence reads: CASSLERGPGTEAFF. DNA of the CDR3: TGCGCCAGCAGCTTGGAAAGGGGGCCAGGCACTGAAGCTTTCTTT. The full variable domain, rest sourced from reference TRBV5-1 and TRBJ1-1, is KAGVTQTPRYLIKTRGQQVTLSCSPISGHRSVSWYQQTPGQGLQFLFEYFSETQRNKGNFPGRFSGRQFSNSRSEMNVSTLELGDSALYLCASSLERGPGTEAFFGQGTRLTVV.

This clone has only one observation. The V gene is TRBV6-1, the J gene TRBJ2-1; D is ambiguous. Germline V CDR1 and CDR2: MNHNS, SASEGT. This CDR3 is 13 amino acids long. Trimming shortened V by 8 bases and J by 1 base, and 9 bases separated the two germline ends. The DNA of the CDR3 is TGTGCCAGCGCCCTCGGGTCCTACAATGAGCAGTTCTTC. It specifies CASALGSYNEQFF.

In nucleotides, the CDR3 is TGTGCCAGCAGGAGCTACACAGATACGCAGTATTTT. Its translation: CASRSYTDTQYF. This chain links TRBV7-2 with TRBJ2-3; D is unclear. V lost 6 bases and J 2 bases, leaving 6 bases between the germline ends. CDR1 SGHTA and CDR2 FQGNSA come from the germline V gene. The CDR3 is 12 residues long.

The V and J genes are TRBV28 and TRBJ2-7; D is possibly TRBD1 (6 bases). CDR3 length: 15 amino acids. Germline lookup yields CDR1 MDHEN and CDR2 SYDVKM. Trimming shortened V by 6 bases and J by 5 bases, and 20 bases separated the two germline ends. CDR3 protein: CASSPGGSLLNEQYF. CDR3 DNA sequence: TGTGCCAGCAGCCCTGGGGGCAGCCTCCTGAACGAGCAGTACTTC.

The chain has TRBV7-3 and TRBJ2-1, with 7 nucleotides matching TRBD2. CDR3 size: 17 residues. Losses at the gene ends were 0 bases for V and 1 base for J; bases not matched to a gene: 6. From germline, CDR1 is SGHTA and CDR2 FQGTGA. CDR3 residues: CASSLTWAGGSYNEQFF. The CDR3 DNA is TGTGCCAGCAGCTTAACGTGGGCCGGGGGGTCCTACAATGAGCAGTTCTTC.

This clone was observed once. The chain is built from TRBV20-1 and TRBJ2-7; D is unresolved. CDR1 DFQATT and CDR2 SNEGSKA come from the germline V gene (reference sequence). Trimming took 0 bases from V and 3 from J, leaving 3 bases between them. This CDR3 contains 11 residues. The CDR3 sequence is CSARDNYEQYF. The CDR3 region has the DNA TGCAGTGCTAGAGACAACTACGAGCAGTACTTC.

The chain employs TRBV4-1 and TRBJ2-3; D is uncertain. The CDR3 length is 11 residues. Germline lookup yields CDR1 MGHRA and CDR2 YSYEKL. With 4 bases removed from V and 10 bases from J, the gap between germline ends came to 9 bases. For the CDR3, the DNA is TGCGCCAGCAGCCTCGATAGAGCGCAGTATTTT. Residues: CASSLDRAQYF.

The chain joins TRBV7-3 to TRBJ2-2; 7 bases align to TRBD2. V dropped 4 bases and J dropped 2; count of bases not matched to a gene: 4. From germline, CDR1 is SGHTA and CDR2 FQGTGA. This CDR3 has 15 amino acids. Written as DNA, the CDR3 is TGTGCCAGCAGCTCGGGACTACGTAACACCGGGGAGCTGTTTTTT. It translates to CASSSGLRNTGELFF.

The rearrangement joins TRBV9 to TRBJ2-3; tentative D call: TRBD2 (6 bases). Germline CDR1 and CDR2: SGDLS and YYNGEE. V dropped 4 bases and J dropped 5 bases, with 17 bases sitting between them. The CDR3 sequence is 15 residues long. The chain's CDR3 is CASSTTWAAGDTQYF. In DNA form, the CDR3 reads TGTGCCAGCAGCACCACCTGGGCAGCGGGAGATACGCAGTATTTT.

The chain combines TRBV2 with TRBJ2-2; 9 bases line up with TRBD2. With V trimmed by 7 bases and J by 2 bases, 8 bases remained unmatched. In germline, CDR1 is SNHLY, CDR2 FYNNEI. This CDR3 comprises 16 residues. The CDR3 bases are TGTGCCAGCATCGGTAGCGGGGGTAAAAACACCGGGGAGCTGTTTTTT. This encodes CASIGSGGKNTGELFF. The full variable domain, its missing parts supplied by reference TRBV2 and TRBJ2-2, is EPEVTQTPSHQVTQMGQEVILRCVPISNHLYFYWYRQILGQKVEFLVSFYNNEISEKSEIFDDQFSVERPDGSNFTLKIRSTKLEDSAMYFCASIGSGGKNTGELFFGEGSRLTVL.

The rearrangement joins TRBV4-1 to TRBJ2-7; 9 bases agree with TRBD2. This CDR3 is 15 amino acids long. From germline, CDR1 is MGHRA and CDR2 YSYEKL. With 1 base clipped from V and 6 bases from J, the junction kept 7 bases outside the gene matches. The CDR3 DNA reads TGCGCCAGCAGCCAAGGGAGCGGGGGGCGTCTCGAGCAGTACTTC. Its translation is CASSQGSGGRLEQYF.

This chain connects TRBV4-3 to TRBJ1-2; a weak D match, TRBD1 (6 bases). V was clipped by 0 bases and J by 5 bases, with 13 bases between them. CDR3 length: 15 amino acids. Germline V gene data show CDR1 as LGHNA and CDR2 as YSLEER. The DNA of the CDR3 is TGCGCCAGCAGCCAAGACTGGGGCCAGGGGTATGGCTACACCTTC. This translates into CASSQDWGQGYGYTF.

This clone was seen a few times. V gene TRBV6-1 combines with J gene TRBJ2-5; no clear D. The DNA matches TRBJ2-7 better at its end, which makes the J call doubtful. This CDR3 spans 15 amino acids. Germline V gene data show CDR1 as MNHNS and CDR2 as SASEGT. The CDR3 spells CASIPSPGPDYEQYF. DNA for the CDR3: TGTGCCAGCATTCCGAGTCCAGGTCCGGATTACGAGCAGTACTTC.

A few counts support this clone. The chain combines TRBV7-2 with TRBJ2-1; 10 bases match TRBD1. V lost 4 bases, J lost 6 bases, and 6 bases stayed unmatched. This CDR3 contains 15 residues. The germline V gene encodes CDR1 SGHTA and CDR2 FQGNSA. CDR3 sequence (DNA): TGTGCCAGCAGCTCACCTGGGACAGGGGTCAATGAGCAGTTCTTC. This gives the protein CASSSPGTGVNEQFF.

This chain links TRBV6-5 with TRBJ2-5; D may be TRBD2 (6 bases). Trimming cost V 6 bases and J 5 bases, with 13 bases left between them. The CDR3 has 13 amino acids. Germline-derived CDR1 and CDR2 are MNHEY and SVGAGI. Here the CDR3 DNA reads TGTGCCAGCAGGCGGCCACGGGGGGAGACCCAGTACTTC. This encodes CASRRPRGETQYF.

V is TRBV6-5 and J is TRBJ1-2, with D tentatively TRBD1 (6 bases). Germline-derived CDR1 and CDR2 are MNHEY and SVGAGI. This CDR3 has 14 residues. Trimming took off 4 bases at V and 2 bases at J, with 11 bases between the two ends. This CDR3 is CASSFNRDNYGYTF. The DNA for the CDR3 is TGTGCCAGCAGTTTTAACAGGGACAACTATGGCTACACCTTC.

The chain couples TRBV5-4 to TRBJ1-2; 7 bases line up with TRBD1. The length of the CDR3 is 16 residues. Per the germline V gene, CDR1 is SGHNT and CDR2 is YYREEE (reference sequence). V shed 0 bases and J 3 bases; nucleotides not matched to a gene: 8. CDR3 nucleotide sequence: TGTGCCAGCAGCTTGGCCGTGACAGGGCATTACTATGGCTACACCTTC. It encodes CASSLAVTGHYYGYTF. Based on the CDR3 plus reference TRBV5-4 and TRBJ1-2, the full variable domain is ETGVTQSPTHLIKTRGQQVTLRCSSQSGHNTVSWYQQALGQGPQFIFQYYREEENGRGNFPPRFSGLQFPNYSSELNVNALELDDSALYLCASSLAVTGHYYGYTFGSGTRLTVV.

Only one count was recorded for this clone. The gene calls are TRBV9 and TRBJ2-3; 11 bases are shared with TRBD2. This CDR3 has 17 residues. The V segment lost 0 bases and the J segment 0 bases; nucleotides outside the gene matches: 3. Germline CDR1 SGDLS, CDR2 YYNGEE. The CDR3 loop reads CASSVAGTSGSTDTQYF. The CDR3 region has the DNA TGTGCCAGCAGCGTAGCCGGGACTAGCGGTAGCACAGATACGCAGTATTTT. The full variable domain, completed using reference TRBV9 and TRBJ2-3, is DSGVTQTPKHLITATGQRVTLRCSPRSGDLSVYWYQQSLDQGLQFLIQYYNGEERAKGNILERFSAQQFPDLHSELNLSSLELGDSALYFCASSVAGTSGSTDTQYFGPGTRLTVL.

The chain joins TRBV5-1 to TRBJ1-1, with 7 bases lining up with TRBD1. Germline-derived CDR1 and CDR2 are SGHRS and YFSETQ. This CDR3 has 12 residues. With 0 bases clipped from V and 8 bases from J, the junction kept 1 base outside the gene matches. The CDR3 is CASSLDRGEAFF. CDR3 DNA sequence: TGCGCCAGCAGCTTGGACAGGGGCGAAGCTTTCTTT. Complete variable domain (other parts from reference TRBV5-1 and TRBJ1-1): KAGVTQTPRYLIKTRGQQVTLSCSPISGHRSVSWYQQTPGQGLQFLFEYFSETQRNKGNFPGRFSGRQFSNSRSEMNVSTLELGDSALYLCASSLDRGEAFFGQGTRLTVV.

This clone was recorded once. The J gene is TRBJ1-5, the V gene TRBV4-3, with TRBD1 matching 9 bases. The germline V gene has CDR1 LGHNA and CDR2 YSLEER. V dropped 9 bases and J dropped 9; count of bases not matched to a gene: 15. The length of the CDR3 is 15 residues. CDR3 nucleotides: TGCGCCAGTAGAAAGGGACAGGGCCGGGGGCGGCCCCAGCATTTT. This encodes CASRKGQGRGRPQHF.

V is TRBV15 and J is TRBJ1-2; the match to TRBD1 covers 7 bases. V dropped 5 bases and J dropped 4; count of bases not matched to a gene: 4. CDR3 length: 13 amino acids. Germline V gene data show CDR1 as LNHNV and CDR2 as YYDKDF (reference sequence). CDR3 in DNA: TGTGCCACCAGCCTTGACAGGGCCTATGGCTACACCTTC. It yields the protein CATSLDRAYGYTF.

The J gene is TRBJ2-1, the V gene TRBV5-1, with D hard to call. CDR3 length: 16 amino acids. V lost 1 base and J 9 bases, leaving 20 bases between the germline ends. In germline, CDR1 is SGHRS, CDR2 YFSETQ. CDR3 nucleotide sequence: TGCGCCAGCAGCTTGAAAACGTGGAGCCCACTCGGTGAGCAGTTCTTC. As protein: CASSLKTWSPLGEQFF.

The chain couples TRBV27 to TRBJ2-3, with D tentatively TRBD2 (7 bases). V lost 4 bases and J 2 bases, leaving 13 bases between the germline ends. The CDR3 is 15 residues long. CDR1 is MNHEY, CDR2 SMNVEV, per germline (reference sequence). The chain's CDR3 is CASSYGGLTTDTQYF. In nucleotides, the CDR3 is TGTGCCAGCAGTTACGGGGGGCTGACCACAGATACGCAGTATTTT.

The gene calls are TRBV5-1 and TRBJ2-7; D may be TRBD2 (6 bases). Trimming left V 0 bases short and J 2 bases short, with 12 bases between. The V gene's germline CDR1 is SGHRS and CDR2 YFSETQ. The CDR3 has 15 amino acids. The chain's CDR3 is CASSLEGTSTYEQYF. The CDR3 DNA follows: TGCGCCAGCAGCTTGGAGGGGACTTCCACCTACGAGCAGTACTTC.